This section outlines one TCR beta chain sequence together with its context. The specificity of this receptor is unknown. Qualities for individual bases were not recorded, and no much larger clone is one base off. The entry originates in a study of OX40 agonist ivuxolimab in advanced cancers. About the study as a whole: Ivuxolimab, which targeted the costimulatory receptor OX40 (CD134), was an agonistic, fully human IgG2 monoclonal antibody. Intravenous ivuxolimab was administered to patients every 2 weeks at six dose levels: 0.01, 0.1, 0.3, 1.5, 3 and 10 mg/kg. Of the approximately 50 dose-escalation patients, hepatocellular carcinoma was present in approximately 20, melanoma in some 15, renal cell carcinoma in 9 and head and neck cancer in 9. Three dose-escalation patients achieved partial responses, one with hepatocellular carcinoma and two with cutaneous melanoma. Patients were allowed to have had prior anti-PD-1, anti-PD-L1 or anti-CTLA-4 therapy, and approximately 41% of the dose-escalation patients had previously received checkpoint inhibitors. In the dose-escalation cohort, approximately 82% of patients were male, and the mean age was roughly 60 years, with a range of about 20 to 79. The paper describes the monotherapy dose-escalation part (N of about 55 patients) of the phase I trial of ivuxolimab. The point of sequencing TCRbeta in the periphery was to test whether ivuxolimab changed TCR sequence diversity and drove clonal T-cell expansion. Overall results and qualifications from the work: After ivuxolimab, CD8+ T cells had more expanded clones than CD4+ T cells on average. Low levels of normalized T-cell clonal expansion were also seen in some patients who did not respond. Clonal expansion of both CD4+ and CD8+ blood T cells was observed from baseline to week 6 at doses 0.1 to 3.0 mg/kg. The antigen specificity of the peripheral T cells that underwent clonal expansion was not determined. In the 0.1-3.0 mg/kg groups, partial responders were among the patients with the lowest normalized peripheral clonal expansion, particularly in CD8+ T cells.

Patients with autoimmune disease history or receiving systemic immunosuppression were excluded from the trial. Peripheral blood for TCR sequencing was collected from all dose cohorts at baseline, on cycle 4 day 1, and on cycle 7 day 1. Samples were obtained from an open-label, multicenter, first-in-human phase I dose-escalation trial of ivuxolimab. Adults with locally advanced or metastatic head and neck squamous cell, hepatocellular, melanoma or renal cell carcinoma were enrolled in the trial. CD4+ and CD8+ T cells were sorted separately from peripheral blood before TCR sequencing. From cysteine to phenylalanine, the CDR3 is 15 amino acids long. The retained sequence is limited to the CDR3, 45 bases, with the frame set at the first base. V is pared back by 10 bases and J by 5 bases, with 22 bases lying between the germline termini. The germline V gene specifies SGHVS as CDR1 and FQNEAQ as CDR2. Genomic DNA was extracted from sorted cells for sequencing of the TCRbeta CDR3 region. The immunoSEQ Assay was used to sequence the TCRbeta CDR3 regions. Imported from immuneACCESS, the table was reduced by TCRdb to in-frame sequences with V and J called. These copies leave out some clones; in studies compared against another copy, an unresolved V gene accounts for under half, and the cause of the remainder is not known. The sample includes 83,000 or so clones, with approximately 90% observed a single time. The top ten clones comprise roughly 0.69% of the sample.

The rearranged segments are TRBV7-8 and TRBJ2-3, with no confidently assigned D gene. The receptor was derived from an adult with an advanced solid tumor such as melanoma, head and neck, liver or kidney cancer. This specimen consisted of CD4+ or CD8+ T cells sorted from blood, obtained in a trial of the OX40 agonist ivuxolimab. The DNA reads as follows: TGTGCCACCAAGATTCGACCGGGCGGTGGAGATACGCAGTATTTT. This translates into CATKIRPGGGDTQYF.